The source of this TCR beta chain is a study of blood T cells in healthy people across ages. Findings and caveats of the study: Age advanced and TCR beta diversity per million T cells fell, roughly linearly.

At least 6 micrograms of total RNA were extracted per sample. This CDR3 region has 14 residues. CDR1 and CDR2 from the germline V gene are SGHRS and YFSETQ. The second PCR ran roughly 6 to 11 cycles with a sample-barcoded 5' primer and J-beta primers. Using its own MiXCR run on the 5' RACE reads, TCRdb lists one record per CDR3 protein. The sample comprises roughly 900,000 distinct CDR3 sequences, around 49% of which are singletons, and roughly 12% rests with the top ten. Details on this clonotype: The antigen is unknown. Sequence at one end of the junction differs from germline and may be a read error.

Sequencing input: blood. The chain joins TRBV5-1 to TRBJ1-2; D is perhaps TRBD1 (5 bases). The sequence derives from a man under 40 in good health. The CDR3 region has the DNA TGCGCCAGCAGCTCGTCACAGGCTAACTATGGCGACACCTTC. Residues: CASSSSQANYGDTF.